The 19 T cell receptor beta chains listed next were all sequenced from one sample in a study of graft-versus-host responses after intestinal transplantation. These receptors have no known antigen. The assay was immunoSEQ multiplex PCR, and TCRdb's table has in-frame clones only and misses some. The repertoire holds 90,000 to 150,000 clones, with just under 95% as singletons. The sequences come from unstimulated CD4+ T cells sorted from spleen or lymph node cells, collected before intestinal transplant. The receptors were sampled from a human donor who received an intestinal transplant.

This sequence joins TRBV4-1 and TRBJ1-1; TRBD1 might be the D (6 bases). Trimming removed 4 bases from V and 5 bases from J, with 20 bases in between. There are 16 residues in the CDR3. Per germline, CDR1 MGHRA and CDR2 YSYEKL. DNA for the CDR3: TGCGCCAGCAGCCCTACCTTCCGGGGGCGGAGGACTGAAGCTTTCTTT. This sequence encodes CASSPTFRGRRTEAFF.

The J gene is TRBJ2-7, the V gene TRBV4-1; 9 nucleotides line up with TRBD2. Trimming at V came to 0 bases and at J to 6 bases, leaving 9 bases not matched to a gene. CDR3 length: 16 amino acids. CDR1 is MGHRA, CDR2 YSYEKL, per germline. The CDR3 nucleotides are TGCGCCAGCAGCCAAGACCTCGGGCGGGAGGGAATCGAGCAGTACTTC. Translating gives CASSQDLGREGIEQYF.

The chain links TRBV7-8 to TRBJ1-5, with 7 bases fitting TRBD1. CDR1 is SGHVS, CDR2 FQNEAQ, per germline. This CDR3 is 17 amino acids long. With V trimmed by 2 bases and J by 0 bases, 7 bases remained unmatched. The DNA of the CDR3 is TGTGCCAGCAGCTTAAGACAGGGACTGTATAGCAATCAGCCCCAGCATTTT. Amino acid sequence: CASSLRQGLYSNQPQHF.

CDR3 in amino acids: CASSHDPGQGEKLFF. CDR3 DNA: TGTGCCAGCAGCCATGATCCGGGACAGGGCGAAAAACTGTTTTTT. The chain links TRBV6-5 to TRBJ1-4; 9 positions match TRBD1. The CDR3 runs 15 residues. After removal of 6 bases from V and 8 bases from J, the junction contained 10 bases not matched to a gene. Germline CDR1 MNHEY, CDR2 SVGAGI.

This chain links TRBV6-6 with TRBJ2-7; TRBD2 might be the D (6 bases). There are 13 residues in the CDR3. Trimming removed 6 bases from V and 3 bases from J, with 12 bases in between. CDR1 and CDR2 (germline): MNHNY, SVGAGI (reference sequence). The CDR3 DNA is TGTGCCAGCAGGACCTCGGAGGGCTACGAGCAGTACTTC. Its translation is CASRTSEGYEQYF.

This chain uses TRBV18 with TRBJ1-2, with 9 bases lining up with TRBD1. Germline V gene data show CDR1 as KGHSH and CDR2 as LQKENI. V was pared by 4 bases and J by 1 base, with 4 bases of the junction left unmatched. CDR3 length: 15 amino acids. The CDR3 spells CASSLTGQGNYGYTF. DNA of the CDR3: TGTGCCAGCTCACTTACGGGACAGGGTAACTATGGCTACACCTTC.

The chain uses TRBV7-2 and TRBJ2-1; 7 bases map to TRBD2. Germline trimming cut 1 base from V and 4 bases from J; bases unmatched to any gene: 7. CDR1 SGHTA and CDR2 FQGNSA come from the germline V gene. The CDR3 runs to 16 residues. DNA for the CDR3: TGTGCCAGCAGCTTAGACGGACTAGTGGGGTACAATGAGCAGTTCTTC. This translates into CASSLDGLVGYNEQFF.

This rearrangement joins TRBV6-5 to TRBJ1-3; D not certain. Trimming pared 5 bases from V and 6 bases from J, leaving 14 bases between. Germline CDR1 and CDR2: MNHEY and SVGAGI. The CDR3 length is 14 residues. This chain's CDR3 is CASSTYGEPNTIYF. CDR3 nucleotide sequence: TGTGCCAGCAGTACCTACGGGGAACCAAACACCATATATTTT.

The V and J genes are TRBV2 and TRBJ2-5; weak D call: TRBD1 (6 bases). The V gene's germline CDR1 is SNHLY and CDR2 FYNNEI. Trimming pared 9 bases from V and 1 base from J, leaving 9 bases between. The CDR3 loop spans 12 amino acids. The DNA of the CDR3 is TGTGCCAGTGGGACAATCCAAGAGACCCAGTACTTC. It yields the protein CASGTIQETQYF.

The table lists this clone with a few counts. The V and J genes are TRBV28 and TRBJ2-7; 7 bases fit TRBD1. Germline loops: CDR1 MDHEN, CDR2 SYDVKM. There are 13 residues in the CDR3. V shed 6 bases, J shed 4 bases, and the junction held 6 bases outside the gene matches. The CDR3 region is CASRRTGGYEQYF. The CDR3 nucleotides are TGTGCCAGCAGACGGACAGGAGGATACGAGCAGTACTTC.

The chain combines TRBV5-1 with TRBJ1-5, with D possibly matching TRBD1 (6 bases). CDR3 size: 15 residues. Trimming stripped 0 bases from V and 1 base from J, with 8 bases between. Germline CDR1 and CDR2: SGHRS and YFSETQ. CDR3 protein: CASSLGGASNQPQHF. CDR3 nucleotide sequence: TGCGCCAGCAGCTTGGGGGGGGCGAGCAATCAGCCCCAGCATTTT. Using reference TRBV5-1 and TRBJ1-5 for the parts outside the CDR3, the full variable domain is KAGVTQTPRYLIKTRGQQVTLSCSPISGHRSVSWYQQTPGQGLQFLFEYFSETQRNKGNFPGRFSGRQFSNSRSEMNVSTLELGDSALYLCASSLGGASNQPQHFGDGTRLSIL.

The chain is built from TRBV6-1 and TRBJ1-2; 7 bases align to TRBD1. The CDR3 covers 14 residues. Germline-derived CDR1 and CDR2 are MNHNS and SASEGT. J was trimmed by 7 bases and V by 6 bases; bases with no gene match: 11. CDR3 sequence reads: CASSVSAGGGGYTF. The CDR3, as DNA: TGTGCCAGCAGCGTTTCTGCAGGGGGGGGTGGCTACACCTTC.

The chain couples TRBV30 to TRBJ1-5, with D possibly being TRBD1 (6 bases). CDR1 GTSNPN and CDR2 SVGIG come from the germline V gene (reference sequence). Trimming removed 7 bases at V and 0 bases at J, with 13 bases between. This CDR3 comprises 14 residues. CDR3 region: CASSTGNSNQPQHF. As DNA, the CDR3 is TGTGCCTCCTCGACAGGTAATAGCAATCAGCCCCAGCATTTT.

The chain employs TRBV5-1 and TRBJ2-5; tentatively, D is TRBD1 or TRBD2 (5 bases each). Trimming left V 0 bases short and J 11 bases short, with 14 bases between. The CDR3 is made up of 13 amino acids. The germline V gene encodes CDR1 SGHRS and CDR2 YFSETQ. Here the CDR3 reads CASSLGGPREQYF. The CDR3 nucleotides are TGCGCCAGCAGCTTGGGCGGCCCCAGGGAGCAGTACTTC. The full variable domain, in which reference TRBV5-1 and TRBJ2-5 provide the parts outside the CDR3, is KAGVTQTPRYLIKTRGQQVTLSCSPISGHRSVSWYQQTPGQGLQFLFEYFSETQRNKGNFPGRFSGRQFSNSRSEMNVSTLELGDSALYLCASSLGGPREQYFGPGTRLLVL.

This chain uses TRBV7-3 with TRBJ2-5; 7 bases line up with TRBD2. Germline CDR1 reads SGHTA; CDR2 reads FQGTGA. The junction had 2 bases not matched to a gene; V was cut back by 0 bases and J by 4 bases. This CDR3 spans 14 amino acids. CDR3 amino acids: CASSLTGGGETQYF. The CDR3 region has the DNA TGTGCCAGCAGCTTAACGGGGGGGGGAGAGACCCAGTACTTC.

The chain has TRBV4-1 and TRBJ1-2, with D unresolved. Per germline, CDR1 MGHRA and CDR2 YSYEKL. CDR3 length: 15 amino acids. Trimming removed 0 bases from V and 2 bases from J, with 10 bases in between. CDR3 protein: CASSQDTHRNYGYTF. CDR3 sequence (DNA): TGCGCCAGCAGCCAAGATACTCACAGAAACTATGGCTACACCTTC.

This chain uses TRBV7-8 with TRBJ1-2, with D hard to call. CDR1 SGHVS and CDR2 FQNEAQ come from the germline V gene. The V gene lost 3 bases and the J gene lost 3 bases, with 8 bases spanning the gap. The length of the CDR3 is 13 residues. In DNA form, the CDR3 reads TGTGCCAGCAGCTTGGGGTTCTACTATGGCTACACCTTC. It is translated as CASSLGFYYGYTF.

The table lists this clone with a count of one. The chain has TRBV5-1 and TRBJ2-1; D might be TRBD2 (6 bases). Germline CDR1 and CDR2: SGHRS and YFSETQ. V was clipped by 5 bases and J by 0 bases, with 12 bases between them. The CDR3 is 15 residues long. The CDR3 bases are TGCGCCAGCAGTATAGCGGCGAGCTCCTACAATGAGCAGTTCTTC. It specifies CASSIAASSYNEQFF.

This chain connects TRBV6-5 to TRBJ1-5; 7 bases fit TRBD1. The germline V gene encodes CDR1 MNHEY and CDR2 SVGAGI. The length of the CDR3 is 15 residues. V lost 5 bases and J lost 2; bases outside the gene matches: 6. CDR3 in DNA: TGTGCCAGCAGTCGGGACAGTTGGGGCAATCAGCCCCAGCATTTT. This encodes CASSRDSWGNQPQHF.